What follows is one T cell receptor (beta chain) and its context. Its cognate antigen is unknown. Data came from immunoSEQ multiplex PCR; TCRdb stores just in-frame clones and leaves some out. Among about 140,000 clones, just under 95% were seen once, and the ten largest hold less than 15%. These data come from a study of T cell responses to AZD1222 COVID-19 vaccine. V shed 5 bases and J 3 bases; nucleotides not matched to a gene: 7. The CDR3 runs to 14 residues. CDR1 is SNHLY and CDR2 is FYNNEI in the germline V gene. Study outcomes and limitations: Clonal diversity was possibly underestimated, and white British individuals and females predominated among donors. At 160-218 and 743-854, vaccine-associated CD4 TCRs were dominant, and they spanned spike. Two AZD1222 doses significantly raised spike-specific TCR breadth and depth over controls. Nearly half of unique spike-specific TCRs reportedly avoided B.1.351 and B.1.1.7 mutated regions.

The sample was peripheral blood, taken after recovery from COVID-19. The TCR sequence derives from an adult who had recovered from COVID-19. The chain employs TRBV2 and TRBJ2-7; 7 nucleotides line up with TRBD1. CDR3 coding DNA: TGTGCCAGCAGTACCGGGACAGCTGGCTACGAGCAGTACTTC. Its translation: CASSTGTAGYEQYF.